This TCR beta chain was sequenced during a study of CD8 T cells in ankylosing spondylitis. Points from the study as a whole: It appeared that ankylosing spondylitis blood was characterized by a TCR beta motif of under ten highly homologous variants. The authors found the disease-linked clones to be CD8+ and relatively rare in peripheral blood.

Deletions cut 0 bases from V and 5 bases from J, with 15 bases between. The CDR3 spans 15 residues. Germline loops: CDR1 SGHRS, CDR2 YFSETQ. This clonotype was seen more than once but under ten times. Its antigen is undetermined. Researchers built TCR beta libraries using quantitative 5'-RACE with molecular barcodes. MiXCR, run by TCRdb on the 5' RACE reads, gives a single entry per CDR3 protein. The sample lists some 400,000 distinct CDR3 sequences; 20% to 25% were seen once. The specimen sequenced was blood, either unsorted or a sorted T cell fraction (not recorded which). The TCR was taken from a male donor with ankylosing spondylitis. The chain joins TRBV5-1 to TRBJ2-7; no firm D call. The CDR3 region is CASSLAVGRIDEQYF. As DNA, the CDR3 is TGCGCCAGCAGCTTGGCGGTCGGAAGGATCGACGAGCAGTACTTC.